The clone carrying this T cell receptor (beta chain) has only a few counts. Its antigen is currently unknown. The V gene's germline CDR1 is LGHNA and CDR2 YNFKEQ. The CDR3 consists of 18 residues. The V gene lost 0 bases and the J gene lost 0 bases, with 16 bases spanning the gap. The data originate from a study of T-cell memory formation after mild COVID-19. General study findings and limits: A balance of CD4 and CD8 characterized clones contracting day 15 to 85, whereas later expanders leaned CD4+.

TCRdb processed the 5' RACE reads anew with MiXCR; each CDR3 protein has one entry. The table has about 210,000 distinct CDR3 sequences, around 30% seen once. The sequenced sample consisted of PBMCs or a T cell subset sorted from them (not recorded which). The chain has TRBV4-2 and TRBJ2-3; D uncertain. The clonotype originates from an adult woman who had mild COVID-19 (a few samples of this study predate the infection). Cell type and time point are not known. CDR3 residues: CASSQDSTDAQSTDTQYF. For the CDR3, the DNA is TGTGCCAGCAGCCAAGATTCCACAGATGCCCAGAGCACAGATACGCAGTATTTT.